The 29 T cell receptor beta chains in this list originate from one sample, sequenced in a study of shared clonotypes between healthy human individuals. Data came from immunoSEQ multiplex PCR; TCRdb stores just in-frame clones and leaves some out. The repertoire holds about 870,000 clones, with about 92% as singletons. CD8 cells regarded as naive lacked CD45RO, were positively chosen for CCR7, and omitted terminally differentiated effector memory CD45RA+ cells. Sequenced input: naive CD8+ T cells sorted from blood. The receptors derive from a man aged 25 to 45 in good health.

The gene calls are TRBV4-3 and TRBJ1-4, with 9 bases that match TRBD1. CDR3 size: 14 residues. CDR1 is LGHNA, CDR2 YSLEER, per germline. V was clipped by 3 bases and J by 8 bases; unmatched bases: 4. The CDR3 spells CASSQGQGREKLFF. CDR3 nucleotides: TGCGCCAGCAGCCAGGGACAGGGTCGCGAAAAACTGTTTTTT.

The genes are TRBV2 and TRBJ2-7; D is unresolved. The V and J ends lost 6 bases and 0 bases respectively, with 9 bases between them. The CDR3 has 13 residues. Germline CDR1 reads SNHLY; CDR2 reads FYNNEI. The CDR3 DNA follows: TGTGCCAGCAGACCCTTGTCCTCCTACGAGCAGTACTTC. Its translation: CASRPLSSYEQYF.

The chain uses TRBV6-1 and TRBJ1-5; D may be TRBD1 (5 bases). Trimming removed 11 bases from V and 0 bases from J, with 17 bases in between. This CDR3 is built from 15 residues. CDR1 and CDR2 from the germline V gene are MNHNS and SASEGT. The CDR3 region is CAHGQGVYSNQPQHF. The CDR3 bases are TGTGCCCACGGCCAGGGCGTCTATAGCAATCAGCCCCAGCATTTT.

The chain joins TRBV7-9 to TRBJ2-1, with 8 bases that match TRBD2. The CDR3 spans 15 residues. Germline trimming cut 5 bases from V and 6 bases from J; bases unmatched to any gene: 9. Germline CDR1 is SEHNR and CDR2 is FQNEAQ (reference sequence). The CDR3 bases are TGTGCCAGCAGCCCCAGCGGGGGCGATCGCAATGAGCAGTTCTTC. Amino acids: CASSPSGGDRNEQFF.

J is TRBJ2-2 and V is TRBV5-6, with no clear D. The germline V gene has CDR1 SGHDT and CDR2 YYEEEE. V was cut by 4 bases and J by 6 bases, with 13 bases left in between. The CDR3 has 14 residues. CDR3 loop: CASSLSSFAGELFF. CDR3 DNA sequence: TGTGCCAGCAGCCTCTCCTCGTTTGCCGGGGAGCTGTTTTTT.

This chain links TRBV28 with TRBJ2-1, with D possibly TRBD1 on 5 matching bases. The CDR3 totals 16 residues. CDR1 is MDHEN and CDR2 is SYDVKM in the germline V gene. Trimming shortened V by 2 bases and J by 5 bases, and 16 bases separated the two germline ends. The CDR3 sequence: CASSLRQRYSHNEQFF. The CDR3 DNA reads as TGTGCCAGCAGTTTACGACAGCGCTATAGCCACAATGAGCAGTTCTTC. Together with reference TRBV28 and TRBJ2-1, the CDR3 gives the full variable domain: DVKVTQSSRYLVKRTGEKVFLECVQDMDHENMFWYRQDPGLGLRLIYFSYDVKMKEKGDIPEGYSVSREKKERFSLILESASTNQTSMYLCASSLRQRYSHNEQFFGPGTRLTVL.

V gene TRBV21-1 combines with J gene TRBJ2-7; whether TRBD2, the table's D call, matches the DNA was not checked. TRBV21-1 is labeled a pseudogene. The CDR3 extends over 14 amino acids. The CDR3 sequence is CASSKSGADYEQYF. Here the CDR3 DNA reads TGTGCCAGCAGCAAATCCGGTGCGGACTACGAGCAGTACTTC.

V is TRBV12-5 and J is TRBJ1-2; TRBD1 aligns across 7 bases. The CDR3 covers 13 residues. Germline assignment: CDR1 LGHNT and CDR2 FRNRAP. V shed 5 bases and J 8 bases; nucleotides not matched to a gene: 8. CDR3 sequence reads: CASGRQGSKGYTF. The CDR3 coding sequence is TGTGCTAGTGGTCGACAGGGATCTAAGGGCTACACCTTC.

The chain joins TRBV11-3 to TRBJ1-5; D gene uncertain. The V end was cut by 7 bases, the J end by 7 bases, with 23 bases between. CDR1 and CDR2 (germline): SGHNT, YENEEA. The CDR3 contains 16 residues. The CDR3 loop is CASTVPPGKEKQPQHF. The CDR3 DNA reads TGTGCCAGCACCGTCCCACCGGGCAAGGAGAAGCAGCCCCAGCATTTT. The full variable domain, its missing parts supplied by reference TRBV11-3 and TRBJ1-5, is EAGVVQSPRYKIIEKKQPVAFWCNPISGHNTLYWYLQNLGQGPELLIRYENEEAVDDSQLPKDRFSAERLKGVDSTLKIQPAELGDSAVYLCASTVPPGKEKQPQHFGDGTRLSIL.

The genes are TRBV14 and TRBJ2-1; either TRBD1 or TRBD2 may supply D (5 bases each). Germline values: CDR1 SGHDN, CDR2 FVKESK. Trimming took off 2 bases at V and 12 bases at J, with 26 bases between the two ends. The CDR3 runs to 17 residues. The CDR3 DNA reads as TGTGCCAGCAGCCAATACCCCGGGGAGACAGTTAACTTTCGGCAGTTCTTC. Amino acids: CASSQYPGETVNFRQFF. Full variable domain (rest looked up from reference TRBV14 and TRBJ2-1): EAGVTQFPSHSVIEKGQTVTLRCDPISGHDNLYWYRRVMGKEIKFLLHFVKESKQDESGMPNNRFLAERTGGTYSTLKVQPAELEDSGVYFCASSQYPGETVNFRQFFGPGTRLTVL.

This chain connects TRBV27 to TRBJ2-7, with 13 bases identical to TRBD2. Germline V gives CDR1 MNHEY, CDR2 SMNVEV (reference sequence). With 5 bases clipped from V and 6 bases from J, the junction kept 4 bases outside the gene matches. The length of the CDR3 is 14 residues. In nucleotides, the CDR3 is TGTGCCAGCAGTGCGGGACTAGCGGGACTCGAGCAGTACTTC. Translation gives CASSAGLAGLEQYF.

The chain couples TRBV4-3 to TRBJ2-7, with 9 bases that match TRBD2. The length of the CDR3 is 15 residues. Trimming removed 1 base from V and 3 bases from J; junction bases left unmatched: 4. CDR1 is LGHNA and CDR2 is YSLEER in the germline V gene. CDR3 sequence (DNA): TGCGCCAGCAGCCAAGGCCTAGCGGGATTCTACGAGCAGTACTTC. Its protein is CASSQGLAGFYEQYF.

This clone was found a few times. This chain connects TRBV7-6 to TRBJ2-7, with D tentatively TRBD1 (5 bases). The V gene's germline CDR1 is SGHVS and CDR2 FNYEAQ. V was shortened by 6 bases and J by 0 bases, with 15 bases between the two germline ends. This CDR3 is built from 15 residues. CDR3 region: CASSPSPTASYEQYF. The CDR3 nucleotides are TGTGCCAGCAGTCCCAGTCCGACAGCCTCCTACGAGCAGTACTTC.

This chain uses TRBV27 with TRBJ2-2; D is unresolved. Trimming removed 6 bases from V and 2 bases from J, with 4 bases in between. Germline CDR1 and CDR2: MNHEY and SMNVEV (reference sequence). The CDR3 has 12 amino acids. Here the CDR3 reads CASRANTGELFF. In DNA, the CDR3 is TGTGCCAGCAGGGCCAACACCGGGGAGCTGTTTTTT.

The V and J genes are TRBV29-1 and TRBJ2-1; D uncertain. The V and J ends lost 3 bases and 3 bases respectively, with 12 bases between them. The CDR3 contains 14 residues. The germline CDR1 and CDR2 sequences are SQVTM and ANQGSEA. This CDR3 reads CSVDGQVNYNEQFF. The CDR3, as DNA: TGCAGCGTTGATGGTCAGGTCAACTACAATGAGCAGTTCTTC.

A word on this clone: This specimen includes other DNA sequences encoding the same CDR3. The rearrangement uses TRBV5-1 and TRBJ1-1, with TRBD1 matching over 7 bases. In germline, CDR1 is SGHRS, CDR2 YFSETQ. V shed 4 bases, J shed 2 bases, and the junction held 5 bases outside the gene matches. This CDR3 is 14 amino acids long. Here the CDR3 reads CASSLTGANTEAFF. The CDR3 DNA follows: TGCGCCAGCAGCCTAACAGGGGCTAACACTGAAGCTTTCTTT.

This sequence joins TRBV9 and TRBJ2-1; TRBD2 agrees at 8 bases. CDR1 and CDR2 (germline): SGDLS, YYNGEE. Losses at the gene ends were 4 bases for V and 2 bases for J; bases not matched to a gene: 5. CDR3 length equals 15 residues. The CDR3 is CASSSREDAYNEQFF. CDR3 DNA sequence: TGTGCCAGCAGCTCGCGGGAGGACGCCTACAATGAGCAGTTCTTC.

The chain uses TRBV7-2 and TRBJ2-3; TRBD2 is a possible D gene (6 bases). CDR1 and CDR2 (germline): SGHTA, FQGNSA. The CDR3 is made up of 16 amino acids. V lost 9 bases to trimming and J lost 2 bases, with 21 bases between them. The CDR3 here is CARSSGVQRNTDTQYF. CDR3 DNA: TGTGCCAGGTCTTCGGGGGTACAACGAAACACAGATACGCAGTATTTT.

The chain joins TRBV4-2 to TRBJ2-1; unclear D gene. V shed 0 bases and J shed 13 bases, with 7 bases lying between them. The CDR3 sequence is 11 residues long. Germline V CDR1 and CDR2: LGHNA, YNFKEQ. This chain's CDR3 is CASSQEGGQFF. DNA of the CDR3: TGTGCCAGCAGCCAAGAAGGTGGTCAGTTCTTC.

V gene TRBV7-6 combines with J gene TRBJ2-7, with 15 bases fitting TRBD2. The V gene's germline CDR1 is SGHVS and CDR2 FNYEAQ. Germline trimming cut 4 bases from V and 6 bases from J; bases unmatched to any gene: 7. The CDR3 has 16 residues. The CDR3 coding sequence is TGTGCCAGCAGCTGCGGACTAGCGGGAGGGCCCATCGAGCAGTACTTC. This sequence encodes CASSCGLAGGPIEQYF.

The gene calls are TRBV6-5 and TRBJ2-7; D possibly corresponds to TRBD2 (7 bases). In germline, CDR1 is MNHEY, CDR2 SVGAGI. The CDR3 contains 15 residues. V lost 2 bases and J lost 7, with 18 bases in between. The CDR3 DNA reads as TGTGCCAGCAGTTACCTACCGGGGGGCGGTGGGGAGCAGTACTTC. Its translation: CASSYLPGGGGEQYF.

The CDR3 reads CASSQGLFTDTQYF. CDR3 DNA: TGCGCCAGCAGCCAAGGGCTATTTACAGATACGCAGTATTTT. The chain employs TRBV4-3 and TRBJ2-3, with unresolved D. V lost 1 base, J lost 3 bases, and 8 bases lay in between. The germline gives CDR1 LGHNA, CDR2 YSLEER. The CDR3 sequence is 14 residues long.

This chain joins TRBV2 and TRBJ2-5; either TRBD1 or TRBD2 may fit D (6 bases each). This CDR3 comprises 12 residues. CDR1 SNHLY and CDR2 FYNNEI come from the germline V gene. Trimming shortened V by 8 bases and J by 5 bases, and 12 bases separated the two germline ends. The CDR3 DNA follows: TGTGCCAGCTACGGAGGGGGGGAGACCCAGTACTTC. The encoded protein is CASYGGGETQYF. Drawing the rest from reference TRBV2 and TRBJ2-5, the complete variable domain is EPEVTQTPSHQVTQMGQEVILRCVPISNHLYFYWYRQILGQKVEFLVSFYNNEISEKSEIFDDQFSVERPDGSNFTLKIRSTKLEDSAMYFCASYGGGETQYFGPGTRLLVL.

Regarding this clone: No DNA is shown, since the ends of the CDR3 on it are uncertain; the CDR3 is the one TCRdb lists. The rearrangement uses TRBV21-1 and TRBJ2-7; the table's D call, TRBD2, has no DNA check behind it. TRBV21-1 is a listed pseudogene. Ends included, the CDR3 has 16 residues. The CDR3 loop is CASLRRVGRGNYEQYF.

J is TRBJ2-3 and V is TRBV27, with D maybe TRBD1 (5 bases). CDR3 length: 15 amino acids. Trimming shortened V by 2 bases and J by 2 bases, and 11 bases separated the two germline ends. Germline loops: CDR1 MNHEY, CDR2 SMNVEV (reference sequence). Here the CDR3 DNA reads TGTGCCAGCAGTTTACGAAGGGGATTCACAGATACGCAGTATTTT. Translated: CASSLRRGFTDTQYF.

The chain combines TRBV6-5 with TRBJ2-1; 8 nucleotides match TRBD2. The germline CDR1 and CDR2 sequences are MNHEY and SVGAGI. This CDR3 is 15 amino acids long. The V and J ends lost 2 bases and 8 bases, in that order; junction bases with no gene match: 8. Written as DNA, the CDR3 is TGTGCCAGCAGTTACGCGGGGGGCCAGGGGCATGAGCAGTTCTTC. Translating it yields CASSYAGGQGHEQFF.

The chain couples TRBV14 to TRBJ2-1, with D hard to call. Germline CDR1 is SGHDN and CDR2 is FVKESK. V lost 4 bases, J lost 0 bases, and 7 bases lay in between. This CDR3 has 14 residues. The CDR3 is CASSPTVSYNEQFF. CDR3 sequence (DNA): TGTGCCAGCAGCCCAACAGTCTCCTACAATGAGCAGTTCTTC.

J is TRBJ2-1 and V is TRBV4-1, with 10 bases aligning to TRBD1. Germline CDR1 and CDR2: MGHRA and YSYEKL. With 4 bases clipped from V and 5 bases from J, the junction kept 8 bases outside the gene matches. The CDR3 totals 16 residues. The CDR3 region has the DNA TGCGCCAGCAGCCCCGGGACAGGGGATACCCACAATGAGCAGTTCTTC. Translated, it gives CASSPGTGDTHNEQFF.

Written as DNA, the CDR3 is TGTGCCAGTAGCGCTGGCAGGGGGTACGGCTACACCTTC. Its translation: CASSAGRGYGYTF. The chain employs TRBV19 and TRBJ1-2; 7 positions agree with TRBD1. The CDR3 has 13 amino acids. V lost 6 bases, J lost 8 bases, and 9 bases stayed unmatched. CDR1 is LNHDA, CDR2 SQIVND, per germline (reference sequence).